Shown below are 8 T cell receptor beta chains from a single sample sequenced in a study of control samples from healthy donors and cancer patients (dated by TCRdb to the early 2020s). The library came from the immunoSEQ multiplex PCR assay. Here the immuneACCESS table is served through TCRdb, limited to in-frame sequences with V and J called. Missing clones are a known gap in these copies; in checked studies unresolved V genes cover under half, and the rest lacks a known reason. The sample includes about 150,000 clones, with 93% observed a single time. About 2.4% of the sample comes from the top ten. Sequenced input: blood. Receptor source: a man in his fifties in good health.

The chain is built from TRBV29-1 and TRBJ2-1; the D is unclear. Trimming left V 2 bases short and J 3 bases short, with 8 bases between. From germline, CDR1 is SQVTM and CDR2 ANQGSEA. The CDR3 is made up of 13 amino acids. The CDR3 DNA reads as TGCAGCGTTGAATCTCCCATCTACAATGAGCAGTTCTTC. Translation gives CSVESPIYNEQFF.

This sequence joins TRBV28 and TRBJ1-3, with 8 positions matching TRBD1. CDR1 is MDHEN and CDR2 is SYDVKM in the germline V gene. After removal of 7 bases from V and 2 bases from J, the junction contained 7 bases not matched to a gene. The length of the CDR3 is 15 residues. The CDR3 loop reads CASTRTDRAGNTIYF. CDR3 DNA sequence: TGTGCCAGCACCCGCACGGACAGGGCTGGAAACACCATATATTTT.

V is TRBV7-3 and J is TRBJ1-1, with D perhaps matching TRBD1 (5 bases). CDR3 length: 13 residues. Trimming took off 5 bases at V and 0 bases at J, with 7 bases between the two ends. Germline lookup yields CDR1 SGHTA and CDR2 FQGTGA. CDR3 in amino acids: CASSQTVNTEAFF. The DNA for the CDR3 is TGTGCCAGCAGCCAGACAGTGAACACTGAAGCTTTCTTT.

This clone occurred many times. The V and J genes are TRBV27 and TRBJ2-7; D unclear. The CDR3 sequence is 11 residues long. The V and J ends lost 1 base and 7 bases respectively, with 5 bases between them. Germline loops: CDR1 MNHEY, CDR2 SMNVEV (reference sequence). The CDR3 region has the DNA TGTGCCAGCAGTTTATTTGGGGAGCAGTACTTC. It is translated as CASSLFGEQYF.

The rearrangement joins TRBV27 to TRBJ2-7; D is unclear. Germline V gives CDR1 MNHEY, CDR2 SMNVEV (reference sequence). This CDR3 has 15 residues. V lost 6 bases and J 1 base, leaving 16 bases between the germline ends. The CDR3 DNA reads as TGTGCCAGCAGGCCCCGGTACGGGCCTTCCTACGAGCAGTACTTC. It specifies CASRPRYGPSYEQYF.

The chain links TRBV15 to TRBJ2-7; unclear D gene. The CDR3 consists of 14 residues. With 1 base removed from V and 6 bases from J, the gap between germline ends came to 13 bases. Germline CDR1 LNHNV, CDR2 YYDKDF (reference sequence). For the CDR3, the DNA is TGTGCCACCAGCAGAGTACGAGATAGGGCCGAGCAGTACTTC. It is translated as CATSRVRDRAEQYF.

This clone has just one count. The chain combines TRBV7-2 with TRBJ2-2; D call uncertain. V dropped 3 bases and J dropped 4 bases, with 15 bases sitting between them. This CDR3 contains 16 residues. Per the germline V gene, CDR1 is SGHTA and CDR2 is FQGNSA. This CDR3 reads CASSFFVTESTGELFF. In nucleotides, the CDR3 is TGTGCCAGCAGCTTTTTCGTTACGGAGAGCACCGGGGAGCTGTTTTTT.

The chain employs TRBV29-1 and TRBJ2-1; maybe TRBD1 (6 bases). This CDR3 has 14 amino acids. V lost 5 bases and J lost 0, with 11 bases in between. The germline CDR1 and CDR2 sequences are SQVTM and ANQGSEA. The CDR3 region has the DNA TGCAGCGTTAATACGGACAGCTCCTACAATGAGCAGTTCTTC. Amino acids: CSVNTDSSYNEQFF.